This T cell receptor (beta chain) was identified during a study of blood T cell repertoires in COVID-19. Study-level background: Researchers got acute and convalescent COVID-19 samples from the United States, Italy and Spain. The analysed material was cDNA or gDNA that came from T cells, B-cell-depleted T cells, or PBMCs.

Original methodology: Reference gene primer amplification in the assay estimated nucleated cell counts. Sequencing used immunoSEQ multiplex PCR; TCRdb keeps in-frame clones, though not all of them. The V and J calls and clone size were taken over from that table, and D and trimming were inferred from the DNA. The sample shows about 270,000 clones, approximately 83% of them seen only once. The CDR3 is made up of 14 amino acids. The V gene's germline CDR1 is SEHNR and CDR2 FQNEAQ (reference sequence). V dropped 8 bases and J dropped 7; count of bases not matched to a gene: 13. The TCR comes from a woman aged 70-85 years with acute or convalescent COVID-19. Sequencing input: peripheral blood. The chain employs TRBV7-9 and TRBJ1-2, with TRBD1 matching 7 bases. This chain's CDR3 is CASGDGDSTFGYTF. CDR3 nucleotides: TGTGCCAGCGGTGACGGGGACAGCACCTTTGGCTACACCTTC.